Detailed here is one T cell receptor (beta chain). A single count supports this clone. What this receptor recognizes is not known. Per-nucleotide qualities are absent, and no much larger clonotype sits a single base away. Other DNA sequences in the sample encode the same CDR3. TCR CDR3 regions were amplified from genomic DNA by multiplex PCR using the deep immunoSEQ assay. Extracted genomic DNA from each cell subset was distributed evenly across all wells of several immunoSEQ 96-well plates, and each plate was treated as a replicate. Each replicate PCR for sorted subsets received about 210 ng genomic DNA, equal to tens of thousands of T cell genomes. The purified libraries were quantified using a Qubit 3.0 fluorometer, sized with a Bioanalyzer 2100, and then quantified again using the KAPA Library Quantification kit. Each immunoSEQ 96-well plate was sequenced on its own single-read 150-cycle Illumina NextSeq 550 flow cell. Turning to the authors' computational methods: Because the immunoSEQ output held only junctional sequences and lacked quality scores, the filtering could not match the filtering applied to full-length reads. Sequences were annotated with PyIR, a Python wrapper for IgBLAST v1.9, and V/J genes and CDR3 were assigned using IMGT germline references. Reads were removed for weak V/J assignments (E-value above 1e-6), missing CDR3, stop codons, out-of-frame junctions, or ambiguous translated residues. V3J clonotypes were defined by identical inferred V gene, J gene, and CDR3 amino acid sequence. Percentage overlap between repertoires was calculated by dividing the number of shared unique clonotypes by the size of the smaller repertoire. Three approaches were used to assess repertoire richness: RTK rarefaction, the Chao1 estimator, and Recon v2.1 estimates of unobserved clonotypes. Generation probabilities were computed with OLGA for all TCRbeta clonotypes obtained by the gDNA method from a few donors. TCRdb mirrors the immuneACCESS table, restricted to in-frame sequences. Some clones are absent from its copies; in checked studies, under half trace to an unresolved V gene, and the reason for the others is unknown. V and J calls and clone size are as listed in that table; D and trimming were resolved from the DNA. The sample yields 2 million to 2.5 million clones; approximately 94% were counted once. The ten most abundant clones make up 0.13% of the sample.

These data come from a study of shared clonotypes between healthy human individuals (dated by TCRdb to 2018 to 2020). Broadly, across the study: The cohort comprised a couple of women and a few men aged 18 to 49 years. Per donor, three plates each were used for CD4 naive and CD4 memory, two for CD8 naive, and one for CD8 memory. The study deeply sequenced blood TCR repertoires of five healthy adults to estimate repertoire size and the extent of clonotype sharing between individuals. To increase sequencing depth and limit assay-specific biases, different laboratories used diverse techniques to prepare libraries and sequence TCR repertoires. Per donor, leukapheresis produced somewhere between about 0.8 and 9.5 billion PBMCs. Overall study results and their limits: Rarefaction of sorted-subset datasets indicated incomplete sequencing despite the large sequencing depth. Naive subsets generally had larger estimated clonotype richness than memory subsets did. Pairwise subsampling indicated that sequencing depth was expected to affect the degree of clonotype sharing among donors. Across a handful of donors, roughly 5% of naive CD4, roughly 3.8% of naive CD8, 2% to 2.5% of memory CD4, and approximately 0.42% of memory CD8 clonotypes were shared. Only blood was sampled, and tissue TCR repertoires likely differ from those in blood. Because the study included only a small number of donors, the genetic and exposure-history diversity represented was limited. Compared with non-shared clonotypes, clonotypes shared by all four sorted-subset donors had higher generation probabilities.

Healthy HIV-negative adults with no recently reported acute infections or vaccinations were included as donors. Every donor was a Caucasian adult residing in Nashville, Tennessee, USA. CD4+ T cells were enriched by magnetic negative selection, after which naive cells were positively selected on CD45RA and the negative fraction was taken as the memory subset. Blood was collected by leukapheresis, and PBMCs were isolated by Ficoll-Histopaque density gradient centrifugation and then cryopreserved in liquid nitrogen vapor phase. Analytical flow cytometry was used to check the purity and quantity of every magnetically sorted T cell population. Genomic DNA was isolated from each sorted fraction and quantified by UV absorbance on a Nanodrop 2000c. The junction shows trimming of 0 bases on V and 5 bases on J, and the gene matches do not reach 5 bases of it. The CDR3, cysteine through phenylalanine, is 16 amino acids long. Only the CDR3 portion is preserved as DNA: 48 bases, with reading frame beginning at the first base. Per the germline V gene, SGHRS is the CDR1 and YFSETQ is the CDR2.

Sequencing was done on a sample of naive CD4+ T cells sorted from blood. Interpreted using the paper, the cell subset or site label stands for: CD45RA+ positively selected. The receptor chain draws on TRBV5-1 and TRBJ1-4, and 9 bases in between align with TRBD1. The receptor's source is a man between 18 and 35 years old in good health. The CDR3 is CASSLAVGQGNEKLFF. The nucleotide sequence is given as TGCGCCAGCAGCTTGGCCGTCGGACAGGGGAATGAAAAACTGTTTTTT.